These T cell receptor beta chains were read from a single sample in a study of blood T cell repertoires in COVID-19. TCRdb's table, derived via immunoSEQ multiplex PCR, lists solely in-frame clones and lacks some. Among 380,000 or so clones, 81% were seen once, and the ten largest hold 0.85% to 1.2%. The specimen was peripheral blood. The receptors come from a human donor with acute or convalescent COVID-19. The donor label of this sample is uncertain. The CDR3 runs from the conserved cysteine through the conserved F or W. The order of the fields is J gene, clone size, V gene, D gene, CDR3 protein, CDR3 DNA. The D gene is left open where the match is weak. Expanded clones get a size class; other rows say once, few or many, or leave the size out.

J: TRBJ1-2
size: -
V: TRBV4-1
D: -
CDR3: CASSQEPGVRGYTF
DNA: TGCGCCAGCAGCCAAGAGCCAGGGGTGAGGGGCTACACCTTC

J: TRBJ1-1
size: -
V: TRBV18
D: -
CDR3: CASSPPGVRGWRTEAFF
DNA: TGTGCCAGCTCACCCCCGGGGGTTCGGGGGTGGAGGACTGAAGCTTTCTTT

J: TRBJ2-6
size: -
V: TRBV5-6
D: -
CDR3: CASSFGRSSGANVLTF
DNA: TGTGCCAGCAGCTTTGGTCGGAGCTCTGGGGCCAACGTCCTGACTTTC

J: TRBJ2-1
size: -
V: TRBV30
D: -
CDR3: CAWSLTSYNEQFF
DNA: TGTGCCTGGAGTCTTACTAGCTACAATGAGCAGTTCTTC

J: TRBJ2-1
size: -
V: TRBV18
D: -
CDR3: CASSPRVGEQFF
DNA: TGTGCCAGCTCACCTCGCGTCGGTGAGCAGTTCTTC

J: TRBJ2-3
size: many
V: TRBV30
D: -
CDR3: CASQPGTTDTQYF
DNA: TGTGCCTCCCAACCGGGAACCACAGATACGCAGTATTTT

J: TRBJ2-1
size: -
V: TRBV3-1/TRBV3-2
D: TRBD2
CDR3: CASSKRGMNEQFF
DNA: TGTGCCAGCAGTAAGCGGGGCATGAATGAGCAGTTCTTC

J: TRBJ2-7
size: -
V: TRBV9
D: -
CDR3: CASSVEGGAYEQYF
DNA: TGTGCCAGCAGCGTAGAAGGGGGAGCCTACGAGCAGTACTTC

J: TRBJ1-2
size: few
V: TRBV12-3/TRBV12-4
D: -
CDR3: CASWEGGGNGYTF
DNA: TGTGCCAGCTGGGAGGGGGGAGGAAATGGCTACACCTTC

J: TRBJ1-4
size: few
V: TRBV28
D: -
CDR3: CASLGGHGEKLFF
DNA: TGTGCCAGCCTGGGGGGTCATGGTGAAAAACTGTTTTTT

J: TRBJ1-2
size: once
V: TRBV7-8
D: -
CDR3: CASSVRGGRMNYGYTF
DNA: TGTGCCAGCAGCGTCCGCGGGGGGCGGATGAACTATGGCTACACCTTC

J: TRBJ1-2
size: -
V: TRBV29-1
D: -
CDR3: CSVFGANYGYTF
DNA: TGCAGCGTCTTCGGGGCTAACTATGGCTACACCTTC

J: TRBJ2-5
size: -
V: TRBV5-6
D: -
CDR3: CASSALGRETQYF
DNA: TGTGCCAGCAGCGCCCTAGGTCGAGAGACCCAGTACTTC

J: TRBJ2-1
size: medium-sized
V: TRBV27
D: -
CDR3: CASSDRPGNEQFF
DNA: TGTGCCAGCAGTGACAGACCTGGCAATGAGCAGTTCTTC